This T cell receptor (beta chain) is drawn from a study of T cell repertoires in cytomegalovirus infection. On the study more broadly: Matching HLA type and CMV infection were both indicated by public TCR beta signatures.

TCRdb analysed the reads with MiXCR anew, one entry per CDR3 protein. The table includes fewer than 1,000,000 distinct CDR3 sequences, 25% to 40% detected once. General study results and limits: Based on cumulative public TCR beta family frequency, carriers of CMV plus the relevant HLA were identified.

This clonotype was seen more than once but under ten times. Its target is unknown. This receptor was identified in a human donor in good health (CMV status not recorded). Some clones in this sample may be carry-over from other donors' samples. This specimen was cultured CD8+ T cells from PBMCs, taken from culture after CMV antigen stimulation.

CDR3 in amino acids: CASSYLAGGITDTQYF. The CDR3 DNA sequence: TGTGCCAGCAGCTACCTAGCGGGGGGTATCACAGATACGCAGTATTTT. The V gene is TRBV7-8, the J gene TRBJ2-3; TRBD2 agrees at 11 bases. CDR3 length equals 16 residues. CDR1 and CDR2 from the germline V gene are SGHVS and FQNEAQ. The trim removed 4 bases at V and 2 bases at J, leaving 5 bases unmatched.